What follows are 2 T cell receptor beta chains derived from one specimen sequenced in a study of blood T cells in healthy people across ages. The authors ran a second PCR of 7 to 11 cycles using a sample-barcoded 5' primer and a J-beta primer mix. TCRdb fed the 5' RACE reads into MiXCR, producing one record per CDR3 protein. The sample includes around 800,000 distinct CDR3 sequences, about a quarter of them seen just once. This same sample was also taken into another study, of T cells of mothers and their children.

What was sequenced was blood. These receptors all come from a boy under 18 in good health.

The chain uses TRBV28 and TRBJ2-3; D is ambiguous. With 2 bases removed from V and 3 bases from J, the gap between germline ends came to 6 bases. The germline V gene encodes CDR1 MDHEN and CDR2 SYDVKM. This CDR3 has 13 residues. The CDR3 nucleotides read TGTGCCAGCAGTTTAAGGGAAACAGATACGCAGTATTTT. Translated: CASSLRETDTQYF. Looking up the rest from reference TRBV28 and TRBJ2-3 gives the full variable domain: DVKVTQSSRYLVKRTGEKVFLECVQDMDHENMFWYRQDPGLGLRLIYFSYDVKMKEKGDIPEGYSVSREKKERFSLILESASTNQTSMYLCASSLRETDTQYFGPGTRLTVL.

The CDR3 sequence is CAISATGGYEQYF. The CDR3 DNA is TGTGCCATCAGTGCCACAGGGGGCTACGAGCAGTACTTC. The V and J genes are TRBV10-3 and TRBJ2-5; 8 nucleotides line up with TRBD1. The DNA matches TRBJ2-7 better at its end, which makes the J call doubtful. There are 13 residues in the CDR3. Germline-derived CDR1 and CDR2 are ENHRY and SYGVKD.